Sequencing of this T cell receptor (beta chain) was carried out in a study of blood T cell repertoires in COVID-19. Study-level information: Sites in the United States, Italy and Spain provided acute and convalescent COVID-19 samples.

Patients in Seattle were enrolled during active infection, then followed longitudinally. Study processing details: How many nucleated cells were present was estimated from reference gene primer amplification. Only in-frame clones appear in the TCRdb table, and some are missing; sequencing was by immunoSEQ multiplex PCR. From that table come the V and J calls and clone size; the DNA was used to work out D and trimming. This table holds approximately 270,000 clones, approximately 83% found once. CDR3 length: 16 residues. V lost 3 bases and J lost 2; bases outside the gene matches: 8. Germline CDR1 LNHNV, CDR2 YYDKDF (reference sequence).

The TCR sequence derives from a person aged 65 to 85 with COVID-19, enrolled during active disease. V is TRBV15 and J is TRBJ1-1; 8 positions agree with TRBD1. Source material: peripheral blood. CDR3 residues: CATSSYPTGVNTEAFF. In DNA, the CDR3 is TGTGCCACCAGCAGCTACCCGACAGGGGTAAACACTGAAGCTTTCTTT.